These 12 T cell receptor beta chains came from one sample sequenced in a study of OX40 agonist ivuxolimab in advanced cancers. Some clones are missing from TCRdb's copy, which holds only in-frame ones; the method was immunoSEQ multiplex PCR. In the table there are 52,000 or so clones, 84% of which are singletons. This sample comprised CD4+ or CD8+ T cells sorted from blood, obtained in a trial of the OX40 agonist ivuxolimab. All receptors come from an adult with an advanced solid tumor such as melanoma, head and neck, liver or kidney cancer.

The chain recombines TRBV28 with TRBJ1-2, with 7 positions matching TRBD1. Per germline, CDR1 MDHEN and CDR2 SYDVKM. This CDR3 has 14 residues. J lost 3 bases, V lost 6 bases, and 7 bases had no gene match. This chain's CDR3 is CASSVIQGDYGYTF. In DNA form, the CDR3 reads TGTGCCAGCAGCGTGATTCAGGGGGACTATGGCTACACCTTC.

The chain joins TRBV14 to TRBJ2-6; D uncertain. Deletions cut 4 bases from V and 0 bases from J, with 10 bases between. Germline lookup yields CDR1 SGHDN and CDR2 FVKESK. CDR3 size: 16 residues. CDR3: CASSLRLSSGANVLTF. In nucleotides, the CDR3 is TGTGCCAGCAGCCTCCGACTCTCCTCTGGGGCCAACGTCCTGACTTTC.

The CDR3 coding sequence is TGTGCCAGCAGTTCACCGGCGGGGGGTGCCGGGGAGCTGTTTTTT. Protein: CASSSPAGGAGELFF. The rearrangement joins TRBV28 to TRBJ2-2; 8 bases are a match to TRBD2. The CDR3 runs 15 residues. In germline, CDR1 is MDHEN, CDR2 SYDVKM. V was clipped by 4 bases and J by 6 bases; unmatched bases: 7.

The V call is TRBV19, the J call TRBJ1-1; the D gene is possibly TRBD1 (6 bases). This CDR3 has 14 amino acids. The V gene's germline CDR1 is LNHDA and CDR2 SQIVND (reference sequence). With 6 bases removed from V and 1 base from J, the gap between germline ends came to 12 bases. The CDR3 loop is CASRYRVGNTEAFF. DNA for the CDR3: TGTGCCAGTAGGTACAGGGTGGGGAACACTGAAGCTTTCTTT.

The V and J genes are TRBV18 and TRBJ1-3; no reliable D call. V lost 4 bases and J 0 bases, leaving 10 bases between the germline ends. The CDR3 is 15 amino acids. The germline gives CDR1 KGHSH, CDR2 LQKENI. As DNA, the CDR3 is TGTGCCAGCTCACTGGAAGTTAGCTCTGGAAACACCATATATTTT. It codes for CASSLEVSSGNTIYF.

The chain has TRBV7-2 and TRBJ2-2; the D gene is possibly TRBD2 (6 bases). The CDR3 is made up of 13 amino acids. V was shortened by 7 bases and J by 7 bases, with 13 bases between the two germline ends. Per germline, CDR1 SGHTA and CDR2 FQGNSA. As DNA, the CDR3 is TGTGCCAGCATGGAGGGGTATGGCGGGGAGCTGTTTTTT. This translates into CASMEGYGGELFF.

The chain is built from TRBV28 and TRBJ1-4, with D possibly matching TRBD1 (5 bases). V shed 6 bases and J shed 13 bases, with 27 bases lying between them. The CDR3 totals 16 residues. Germline V gene lookup returns CDR1 MDHEN and CDR2 SYDVKM. The CDR3 DNA follows: TGTGCCAGCAGCCAGAGCCGACAGCCACCTTTAAAGGGACTGTTTTTT. Its translation is CASSQSRQPPLKGLFF.

The chain carries TRBV27 and TRBJ2-6; no firm D call. This CDR3 has 17 amino acids. V was trimmed by 5 bases and J by 0 bases, leaving 14 bases between them. Germline V gives CDR1 MNHEY, CDR2 SMNVEV (reference sequence). The CDR3 is CASSEQRMGSGANVLTF. The CDR3, as DNA: TGTGCCAGCAGTGAACAGCGAATGGGCTCTGGGGCCAACGTCCTGACTTTC. Full variable domain (missing parts from reference TRBV27 and TRBJ2-6): EAQVTQNPRYLITVTGKKLTVTCSQNMNHEYMSWYRQDPGLGLRQIYYSMNVEVTDKGDVPEGYKVSRKEKRNFPLILESPSPNQTSLYFCASSEQRMGSGANVLTFGAGSRLTVL.

This clone was counted a few times. The chain carries TRBV25-1 and TRBJ2-7, with 7 nucleotides matching TRBD1. The ends lost 6 bases at V and 0 bases at J; junction bases unmatched: 14. CDR1 and CDR2 (germline): MGHDK, SYGVNS. CDR3 length equals 17 residues. The chain's CDR3 is CASRTTTGSAISYEQYF. The CDR3 DNA follows: TGTGCCAGCAGAACAACGACAGGGTCCGCAATCTCCTACGAGCAGTACTTC.

The chain uses TRBV6-5 and TRBJ1-2, with 8 bases lining up with TRBD1. The V gene's germline CDR1 is MNHEY and CDR2 SVGAGI. This CDR3 contains 14 residues. The J segment lost 7 bases and the V segment lost 5 bases, leaving 9 bases of the junction unmatched. In DNA, the CDR3 is TGTGCCAGCAGTCGGACAGGGAGTTCGGGTGGCTACACCTTC. The encoded protein is CASSRTGSSGGYTF.

The chain recombines TRBV30 with TRBJ2-2; D possibly corresponds to TRBD2 (6 bases). V was clipped by 3 bases and J by 2 bases, with 10 bases between them. Germline V gene lookup returns CDR1 GTSNPN and CDR2 SVGIG (reference sequence). CDR3 length equals 14 residues. The CDR3 DNA reads as TGTGCCTGGAGGAAGGCGGGAAACACCGGGGAGCTGTTTTTT. Translated, it gives CAWRKAGNTGELFF.

The V gene is TRBV28, the J gene TRBJ1-2; D is unclear. Germline CDR1 reads MDHEN; CDR2 reads SYDVKM. The V end was cut by 2 bases, the J end by 4 bases, with 11 bases between. This CDR3 is 14 amino acids long. CDR3 DNA sequence: TGTGCCAGCAGTTTAAGGGAGGGAAGCTATGGCTACACCTTC. It yields the protein CASSLREGSYGYTF.